A selection of T cell receptor beta chains follows, all from one sample in a study of blood T cell repertoires in COVID-19. Profiled with immunoSEQ multiplex PCR; TCRdb holds only in-frame clones, not every one. The data hold 260,000 or so clones, with 84% observed a single time. The sample comprised peripheral blood. These receptors all stem from a human donor in a cohort sampled during active COVID-19. The CDR3 runs from the conserved cysteine through the conserved F or W. The D gene is left open where the match is weak.

J,D,V,DNA,CDR3
TRBJ2-1,NA,TRBV24-1,TGTGCCACCAGTGACCCTAGACTAGGCGATGAGCAGTTCTTC,CATSDPRLGDEQFF
TRBJ2-5,NA,TRBV3-1/TRBV3-2,TGTGCCAGCAGCCAGTTCCTCCAAGAGACCCAGTACTTC,CASSQFLQETQYF
TRBJ2-2,TRBD1,TRBV5-1,TGCGCCAGCAGCTTCCGACAGGGGGACACCGGGGAGCTGTTTTTT,CASSFRQGDTGELFF
TRBJ2-2,NA,TRBV6-5,TGTGCCAGCCACCAGGGATGGAACACCGGGGAGCTGTTTTTT,CASHQGWNTGELFF
TRBJ2-3,NA,TRBV6-5,TGTGCCAGCAGTTACCAGGGTACGCAGTATTTT,CASSYQGTQYF
TRBJ2-1,NA,TRBV9,TGTGCCAGCAGCCCCCAAGGGGGTGAGCAGTTCTTC,CASSPQGGEQFF
TRBJ1-5,NA,TRBV10-2,TGCGCCAGCAGTGCTCATGGGTCCCTAGGTGGATTATATAGCAATCAGCCCCAGCATTTT,CASSAHGSLGGLYSNQPQHF
TRBJ1-5,TRBD1,TRBV19,TGTGCCAGTAGTATAGACCGGACAGGTTTCCTTAGCAATCAGCCCCAGCATTTT,CASSIDRTGFLSNQPQHF
TRBJ1-2,NA,TRBV3-1/TRBV3-2,TGTGCCAGCAGCCCTAGACAGACGCTTAACTATGGCTACACCTTC,CASSPRQTLNYGYTF
TRBJ2-7,NA,TRBV6-5,TGTGCCAGCAGACCGGGATCCACCTACGAGCAGTACTTC,CASRPGSTYEQYF
TRBJ2-3,NA,TRBV5-1,TGCGCCAGCAGCTTACGGGTGTGGGGCACAGATACGCAGTATTTT,CASSLRVWGTDTQYF
TRBJ1-1,NA,TRBV5-1,TGCGCCAGCAGCTGGGGGACACCCAACACTGAAGCTTTCTTT,CASSWGTPNTEAFF
TRBJ2-2,TRBD1,TRBV5-6,TGTGCCAGCAGCTTGGTCAGGGGGCGGGCGAGCGGGGAGCTGTTTTTT,CASSLVRGRASGELFF
TRBJ2-5,NA,TRBV15,TGTGCCAGCGGGAACCAAGAGACCCAGTACTTC,CASGNQETQYF
TRBJ2-5,NA,TRBV6-5,TGTGCCAGCAGGGACAGCTTCCAAGAGACCCAGTACTTC,CASRDSFQETQYF
TRBJ1-1,NA,TRBV25-1,TGTGCCAGCACGGCGCCGGGCACTGAAGCTTTCTTT,CASTAPGTEAFF
TRBJ2-3,TRBD2,TRBV5-4,TGTGCCAGCAGCTTGGCGGGACTAGCGGGGAACACAGATACGCAGTATTTT,CASSLAGLAGNTDTQYF
TRBJ1-2,TRBD1,TRBV6-5,TGTGCCAGCAGGACACAGGGGAGGAGTGGCTACACCTTC,CASRTQGRSGYTF
TRBJ2-5,NA,TRBV28,TGTGCCAGCAGGGTACGGCAGGGAGGAGAGACCCAGTACTTC,CASRVRQGGETQYF
TRBJ1-1,TRBD1,TRBV5-1,TGCGCCAGCAGCCCAACCGGGACAGGGCATACCACATCAGGCACTGAAGCTTTCTTT,CASSPTGTGHTTSGTEAFF
TRBJ2-7,NA,TRBV3-1/TRBV3-2,TGTGCCAGCAGCCAACTAGCTGACATCTACGAGCAGTACTTC,CASSQLADIYEQYF
TRBJ2-3,NA,TRBV2,TGTGCCAGCAGCGGGAGAGGGGCGGTTAGGGATACGCAGTATTTT,CASSGRGAVRDTQYF
TRBJ1-1,TRBD1,TRBV3-1/TRBV3-2,TGTGCCAGCAGCAGGGGGCCGAACACTGAAGCTTTCTTT,CASSRGPNTEAFF
TRBJ2-3,NA,TRBV7-2,TGTGCCAGCAGCTTGAGCGGTCTGGATACGCAGTATTTT,CASSLSGLDTQYF
TRBJ2-2,NA,TRBV5-1,TGCGCCAGCAGCTTGGAAGGGGGGACAGTCCCCACCGGGGAGCTGTTTTTT,CASSLEGGTVPTGELFF